The 12 T cell receptor beta chains presented below share a single source sample, sequenced in a study of shared clonotypes between healthy human individuals. Terminally differentiated effector memory CD45RA+ cells were left out of the naive CD8 fraction, which was CD45RO-negative and positively selected for CCR7. Method: immunoSEQ multiplex PCR; TCRdb's copy keeps in-frame clones and lacks some. The sample comprises some 2.1 million clones, around 96% of which are singletons, and roughly 1% rests with the top ten. The sequencing input was naive CD8+ T cells sorted from blood. These receptor sequences come from a man younger than 35 in good health.

V usage is TRBV5-1 and J usage is TRBJ2-5; TRBD2 matches 8 bases. CDR1 SGHRS and CDR2 YFSETQ come from the germline V gene. This CDR3 is 16 amino acids long. With 4 bases clipped from V and 5 bases from J, the junction kept 13 bases outside the gene matches. In DNA form, the CDR3 reads TGCGCCAGCAGCATCTCTCGGGGGGGCCGATTGGAGACCCAGTACTTC. Its protein is CASSISRGGRLETQYF.

J is TRBJ1-4 and V is TRBV4-1, with D possibly TRBD1 on 5 matching bases. The CDR3 covers 15 residues. Trimming removed 3 bases at V and 6 bases at J, with 14 bases between. Germline loops: CDR1 MGHRA, CDR2 YSYEKL. CDR3 loop: CASSQDGTWDEKLFF. In nucleotides, the CDR3 is TGCGCCAGCAGCCAGGACGGGACGTGGGATGAAAAACTGTTTTTT.

Comments on this clone: Other DNA sequences in this specimen translate into the identical CDR3. The chain employs TRBV10-3 and TRBJ2-7; TRBD1 aligns across 7 bases. The CDR3 runs to 14 residues. Germline V lookup: CDR1 ENHRY, CDR2 SYGVKD. The V and J ends lost 2 bases and 3 bases, in that order; junction bases with no gene match: 4. The CDR3 protein is CAISEGAGGYEQYF. CDR3 nucleotides: TGTGCCATCAGTGAGGGAGCAGGGGGCTACGAGCAGTACTTC.

The J gene is TRBJ1-2, the V gene TRBV27, with TRBD1 as a possible D gene (6 bases). The CDR3 has 14 residues. V was shortened by 3 bases and J by 4 bases, with 12 bases between the two germline ends. The germline gives CDR1 MNHEY, CDR2 SMNVEV (reference sequence). The CDR3 reads CASSFTGPGYGYTF. The CDR3 coding sequence is TGTGCCAGCAGTTTTACAGGGCCTGGCTATGGCTACACCTTC.

V is TRBV6-5 and J is TRBJ2-2; no clear D. The germline CDR1 and CDR2 sequences are MNHEY and SVGAGI. The CDR3 spans 15 residues. V was clipped by 5 bases and J by 8 bases, with 18 bases between them. For the CDR3, the DNA is TGTGCCAGCAGTCCCTTGATAGGCTACCTTGGGGAGCTGTTTTTT. This encodes CASSPLIGYLGELFF.

This clone was recorded only once. The chain uses TRBV7-9 and TRBJ2-7; possibly TRBD1 or TRBD2 for D (6 bases each). CDR1 is SEHNR, CDR2 FQNEAQ, per germline (reference sequence). V dropped 4 bases and J dropped 4 bases, with 11 bases sitting between them. The CDR3 runs 13 residues. The CDR3 coding sequence is TGTGCCAGCAGCTACGGGGGCGGGTACGAGCAGTACTTC. Encoded protein: CASSYGGGYEQYF.

The CDR3 DNA reads TGCACCAGCAGCCAAAGACGGCCCCAGCATTTT. It is translated as CTSSQRRPQHF. V is TRBV1 and J is TRBJ1-5. TRBV1 represents a pseudogene. The CDR3 extends over 11 amino acids.

The chain joins TRBV5-1 to TRBJ2-5; a weak D match, TRBD1 (5 bases). V was clipped by 1 base and J by 2 bases, with 9 bases between them. This CDR3 is built from 14 residues. Germline CDR1 SGHRS, CDR2 YFSETQ. CDR3 in amino acids: CASSLRGFQETQYF. CDR3 sequence (DNA): TGCGCCAGCAGCTTGAGGGGTTTTCAAGAGACCCAGTACTTC.

This chain uses TRBV11-2 with TRBJ2-7; 7 positions agree with TRBD1. Germline V gene data show CDR1 as SGHAT and CDR2 as FQNNGV. Trimming took 7 bases from V and 1 from J; bases not matched to a gene: 7. This CDR3 has 14 residues. Here the CDR3 reads CASNPTGESYEQYF. In nucleotides, the CDR3 is TGTGCCAGCAACCCTACAGGGGAGTCCTACGAGCAGTACTTC. The whole variable domain, remainder taken from reference TRBV11-2 and TRBJ2-7, is EAGVAQSPRYKIIEKRQSVAFWCNPISGHATLYWYQQILGQGPKLLIQFQNNGVVDDSQLPKDRFSAERLKGVDSTLKIQPAKLEDSAVYLCASNPTGESYEQYFGPGTRLTVT.

With regard to this clone: The sample carries other DNA sequences with the same CDR3. The chain links TRBV6-5 to TRBJ1-2, with 7 bases aligning to TRBD1. Germline V gives CDR1 MNHEY, CDR2 SVGAGI. Unmatched junction bases numbered 4, after V lost 0 bases and J lost 3 bases. The CDR3 sequence is 15 residues long. CDR3 nucleotide sequence: TGTGCCAGCAGTTACTCGTGGACAGGCGACTATGGCTACACCTTC. Translating it yields CASSYSWTGDYGYTF.

This clone was picked up one time. The chain is built from TRBV5-6 and TRBJ2-7; 7 nucleotides align to TRBD2. The germline gives CDR1 SGHDT, CDR2 YYEEEE. With 6 bases clipped from V and 7 bases from J, the junction kept 7 bases outside the gene matches. This CDR3 has 12 residues. The CDR3 region has the DNA TGTGCCAGCACTTGGGGTAGCGGGGAGCAGTACTTC. This gives the protein CASTWGSGEQYF.

The chain joins TRBV5-8 to TRBJ2-3; no clear D. The length of the CDR3 is 15 residues. Germline CDR1 SGHTS, CDR2 YDEGEE. V gave up 6 bases and J gave up 0 bases, with 14 bases separating them. CDR3 bases: TGTGCCAGCATCACTGAAGGGTATAGCACAGATACGCAGTATTTT. Protein product: CASITEGYSTDTQYF.